The subject of this entry is one TCR beta chain. V lost 3 bases and J lost 4, with 13 bases in between. From germline, CDR1 is MNHNS and CDR2 SASEGT. The CDR3 contains 15 residues. This record comes from a study of blood T cell repertoires in COVID-19. Sequenced by immunoSEQ multiplex PCR; TCRdb stores in-frame clones only, minus some. The table includes about 520,000 clones, approximately 83% detected once. This TCR was recovered from a human donor in a cohort sampled during active COVID-19. The rearrangement uses TRBV6-1 and TRBJ1-5, with a possible D match to TRBD1 (5 bases). Sequenced sample: peripheral blood. The CDR3, as DNA: TGTGCCAGCAGTGAGGGGCGCCAAGGGAATCAGCCCCAGCATTTT. This codes for CASSEGRQGNQPQHF.